This TCR beta chain was sequenced for a study of early T cells in non-severe SARS-CoV-2 infection. Study-level information: Sequencing of bulk RNA from unsorted whole blood was done, without chain pairing.

Study outcomes and limitations: Database matching using VDJdb favored anti-spike CD8 responses, with private and CD4 specificities left missing.

Individual cDNA molecules were tagged with unique molecular identifiers. TCRdb itself ran the 5' RACE reads through MiXCR, one entry per CDR3 protein. The sample consists of tens of thousands of distinct CDR3 sequences, approximately 14% of them appearing once. This clonotype was detected a few times. Its matching antigen is unknown. The TCR originated in an adult who was a healthcare worker with PCR-confirmed SARS-CoV-2 infection or an uninfected control (not recorded which). Sequencing input: whole blood.

The chain's CDR3 is CASSVWAGDSYEQYF. CDR3 coding DNA: TGTGCCAGCAGTGTTTGGGCAGGGGATTCCTACGAGCAGTACTTC. The V and J genes are TRBV6-1 and TRBJ2-7, with D possibly being TRBD1 (6 bases). Per the germline V gene, CDR1 is MNHNS and CDR2 is SASEGT. The CDR3 consists of 15 residues. With 4 bases removed from V and 1 base from J, the gap between germline ends came to 14 bases.